This T cell receptor (beta chain) emerged from a study of STAT3 mutations in large granular lymphocyte leukemia. This CDR3 has 16 amino acids. Per germline, CDR1 SNHLY and CDR2 FYNNEI. The V and J ends lost 3 bases and 4 bases, in that order; junction bases with no gene match: 8. On this clone: As yet, its antigen is unknown.

Broader study findings: Every T-LGLL patient had at least one immunodominant TCRbeta clonotype. A small but highly pathogenic clone may have been missed.

The data were produced by immunoSEQ multiplex PCR, yet TCRdb's version contains in-frame clones alone and is incomplete. The sample holds about 42,000 clones, about 81% seen once. The rearrangement links TRBV2 to TRBJ2-5; 10 bases map to TRBD1. The sample consisted of PBMCs. This TCR was sampled from a human donor with T large granular lymphocyte leukemia. Some clones in this sample may be carry-over from other donors' samples. The chain's CDR3 is CASSESGDRGSETQYF. The CDR3 DNA is TGTGCCAGCAGTGAGAGCGGGGACAGGGGCTCAGAGACCCAGTACTTC.